The 2 T cell receptor beta chains below come from one sample, sequenced in a study of blood T cell repertoires in COVID-19. Produced via immunoSEQ multiplex PCR; TCRdb's table is partial and in-frame only. The repertoire consists of 95,000 to 100,000 clones, with 91% occurring once and the leading ten covering roughly 17%. The sequencing input was peripheral blood. The receptor source for this set is a man in his forties or fifties with acute or convalescent COVID-19.

The chain is built from TRBV7-2 and TRBJ1-5, with D unresolved. CDR1 and CDR2 (germline): SGHTA, FQGNSA. V was cut by 1 base and J by 3 bases, with 13 bases left in between. The CDR3 consists of 16 residues. This CDR3 is CASSLGSVLDNQPQHF. The CDR3 DNA sequence: TGTGCCAGCAGCTTAGGTAGCGTCCTGGACAATCAGCCCCAGCATTTT.

This chain joins TRBV11-3 and TRBJ2-1; D may be TRBD1 (5 bases). CDR1 is SGHNT and CDR2 is YENEEA in the germline V gene. CDR3 length: 12 residues. V was clipped by 2 bases and J by 9 bases, with 8 bases between them. Here the CDR3 reads CASSLNRGEQFF. In nucleotides, the CDR3 is TGTGCCAGCAGCTTAAATAGGGGTGAGCAGTTCTTC.